This T cell receptor beta chain was captured by sequencing in a study of persistence of HIV-infected CD4 T cells. Whole-study results and caveats: CMV- and Gag-responding cells had lower TCRbeta richness than CD3/CD28-responding cells.

Stimulation used approximately 9.1 ug/mL lysate from CMV-infected fibroblasts. Sorting of responding CD4+ T cells relied on upregulated CD40 ligand together with CD69. Comments on this clone: As yet, its antigen is unknown.

The CDR3 runs 15 residues. The junction had 9 bases not matched to a gene; V was cut back by 5 bases and J by 5 bases. CDR1 and CDR2 from the germline V gene are MDHEN and SYDVKM. The libraries were made with immunoSEQ version 4 in survey mode. Here immunoSEQ multiplex PCR was the method, and the copy in TCRdb shows in-frame clones only, minus some. The table shows a few thousand clones, with about 61% occurring only once. The sequence was collected from an adult man with HIV who was CMV-seropositive. Source: CD4+ T cells sorted from PBMCs after roughly 18-hour stimulation, taken from a patient who received antiretroviral therapy. The chain employs TRBV28 and TRBJ2-3; 8 bases agree with TRBD1. CDR3 bases: TGTGCCAGCAGTCCCTTTACAGGGGGACTAGATACGCAGTATTTT. Encoded protein: CASSPFTGGLDTQYF. Using reference TRBV28 and TRBJ2-3 for the parts outside the CDR3, the full variable domain is DVKVTQSSRYLVKRTGEKVFLECVQDMDHENMFWYRQDPGLGLRLIYFSYDVKMKEKGDIPEGYSVSREKKERFSLILESASTNQTSMYLCASSPFTGGLDTQYFGPGTRLTVL.